The 11 T cell receptor beta chains below all came from one sample that was sequenced in a study of CD8 T cells in Susac syndrome. With random hexamers, reverse transcription was performed on about 0.5 to 1 ug of RNA. TCRdb re-called the immunoSEQ multiplex PCR reads through MiXCR, storing one row per CDR3 protein. The data hold about 100,000 distinct CDR3 sequences, with nearly 97% observed a single time. Source material: CD8+ T cells from PBMCs. Receptor source: a human donor with Susac syndrome.

The chain uses TRBV5-6 and TRBJ1-1; D remains ambiguous. The germline CDR1 and CDR2 sequences are SGHDT and YYEEEE. The V end was cut by 4 bases, the J end by 6 bases, with 13 bases between. The CDR3 loop spans 13 amino acids. The CDR3 is CASSRLAMAEAFF. The CDR3, as DNA: TGTGCCAGCAGCCGGCTCGCCATGGCTGAAGCTTTCTTT.

This chain connects TRBV18 to TRBJ2-1; D is possibly TRBD1 (6 bases). Germline V lookup: CDR1 KGHSH, CDR2 LQKENI. The CDR3 is 14 residues long. Trimming took off 6 bases at V and 4 bases at J, with 13 bases between the two ends. The CDR3 here is CASSPTGFYNEQFF. The CDR3 DNA reads as TGTGCCAGCTCCCCGACAGGATTTTACAATGAGCAGTTCTTC.

The chain joins TRBV12-3 or TRBV12-4 to TRBJ1-1, with D uncertain. V was shortened by 6 bases and J by 1 base, with 9 bases between the two germline ends. CDR3 length: 13 amino acids. DNA for the CDR3: TGTGCCAGCAGGTGGTTGAGGAACACTGAAGCTTTCTTT. Amino acids: CASRWLRNTEAFF.

The chain uses TRBV20-1 and TRBJ2-7; D is ambiguous. Germline values: CDR1 DFQATT, CDR2 SNEGSKA (reference sequence). V gave up 3 bases and J gave up 0 bases, with 6 bases separating them. CDR3 size: 12 residues. CDR3 coding DNA: TGCAGTGCTAGCGGTAGCTCCTACGAGCAGTACTTC. It translates to CSASGSSYEQYF.

The V and J genes are TRBV4-2 and TRBJ2-6; the D is unclear. Germline V CDR1 and CDR2: LGHNA, YNFKEQ. This CDR3 contains 16 residues. With 4 bases removed from V and 0 bases from J, the gap between germline ends came to 10 bases. CDR3 amino acids: CASSRDGSSGANVLTF. In DNA, the CDR3 is TGTGCCAGCAGCCGAGACGGAAGCTCTGGGGCCAACGTCCTGACTTTC.

This chain connects TRBV28 to TRBJ2-7; 8 nucleotides line up with TRBD2. The CDR3 contains 14 residues. The germline V gene encodes CDR1 MDHEN and CDR2 SYDVKM. Trimming removed 8 bases from V and 6 bases from J; junction bases left unmatched: 12. The CDR3 nucleotides read TGTGCCAGCCTTACGCCGGGACTAGTTCCCGAGCAGTACTTC. Protein: CASLTPGLVPEQYF.

This clonotype was seen a handful of times. The rearrangement joins TRBV7-9 to TRBJ2-1; 10 nucleotides align to TRBD2. This CDR3 contains 15 residues. V was clipped by 3 bases and J by 8 bases; unmatched bases: 7. The germline gives CDR1 SEHNR, CDR2 FQNEAQ (reference sequence). In DNA, the CDR3 is TGTGCCAGCAGCTTGCGGCTAGCGGGAGTCGATGAGCAGTTCTTC. Its protein is CASSLRLAGVDEQFF.

CDR3 DNA sequence: TGCAGCGTCTCAGGGAATGTGGGCACTGAAGCTTTCTTT. Protein sequence: CSVSGNVGTEAFF. The rearrangement links TRBV29-1 to TRBJ1-1; D might be TRBD1 (5 bases). V shed 6 bases and J shed 4 bases, with 15 bases lying between them. In germline, CDR1 is SQVTM, CDR2 ANQGSEA. This CDR3 comprises 13 residues.

The J gene is TRBJ2-6, the V gene TRBV7-8; TRBD1 is a possible D gene (5 bases). V was shortened by 0 bases and J by 0 bases, with 12 bases between the two germline ends. This CDR3 region has 18 residues. Germline-derived CDR1 and CDR2 are SGHVS and FQNEAQ. Here the CDR3 DNA reads TGTGCCAGCAGCTTAGCGGCCGACAGCCTCTCTGGGGCCAACGTCCTGACTTTC. Its protein is CASSLAADSLSGANVLTF.

The chain employs TRBV15 and TRBJ1-1; D gene ambiguous. CDR3 length: 13 amino acids. CDR1 and CDR2 (germline): LNHNV, YYDKDF (reference sequence). Trimming pared 5 bases from V and 5 bases from J, leaving 12 bases between. The CDR3 bases are TGTGCCACCAGCTGGTCCCCGCAAACTGAAGCTTTCTTT. Protein sequence: CATSWSPQTEAFF.

In nucleotides, the CDR3 is TGTGCCAGCACCCCGACAGGGGGTTACAATGAGCAGTTCTTC. It is translated as CASTPTGGYNEQFF. This chain links TRBV7-9 with TRBJ2-1, with 9 bases aligning to TRBD1. The CDR3 is 14 amino acids. Trimming cost V 7 bases and J 4 bases; bases outside gene matches: 5. Germline CDR1 and CDR2: SEHNR and FQNEAQ (reference sequence). Based on the CDR3 plus reference TRBV7-9 and TRBJ2-1, the full variable domain is DTGVSQNPRHKITKRGQNVTFRCDPISEHNRLYWYRQTLGQGPEFLTYFQNEAQLEKSRLLSDRFSAERPKGSFSTLEIQRTEQGDSAMYLCASTPTGGYNEQFFGPGTRLTVL.